This is a list of T cell receptor beta chains from one sample in a study of blood T cell repertoires in COVID-19. Some clones are missing from TCRdb's copy, which holds only in-frame ones; the method was immunoSEQ multiplex PCR. The table has 1,200 to 1,500 clones, about 95% seen once. The specimen sequenced was peripheral blood. The receptors here all came from a human donor in a cohort sampled during active COVID-19. The CDR3 runs from the conserved cysteine through the conserved F or W. Each record gives: D gene, clone size, J gene, V gene, CDR3 protein, CDR3 DNA. D genes are given only for firm matches. Size values are once, few and many counts, or a class for expanded clones, and some rows have none.

D gene: TRBD1
clone size: -
J gene: TRBJ2-5
V gene: TRBV7-9
CDR3 protein: CASSFGQGVRTGETQYF
CDR3 DNA: TGTGCCAGCAGCTTTGGGCAGGGGGTACGAACAGGAGAGACCCAGTACTTC

D gene: -
clone size: -
J gene: TRBJ2-7
V gene: TRBV19
CDR3 protein: CASSIQGYEQYF
CDR3 DNA: TGTGCCAGTAGTATCCAGGGCTACGAGCAGTACTTC

D gene: -
clone size: -
J gene: TRBJ2-5
V gene: TRBV14
CDR3 protein: CASSQGRGYGETQYF
CDR3 DNA: TGTGCCAGCAGCCAAGGTCGGGGTTACGGGGAGACCCAGTACTTC

D gene: -
clone size: -
J gene: TRBJ2-7
V gene: TRBV7-6
CDR3 protein: CASSLEVGSGYEQYF
CDR3 DNA: TGTGCCAGCAGCTTAGAGGTGGGTAGCGGCTACGAGCAGTACTTC

D gene: -
clone size: once
J gene: TRBJ1-6
V gene: TRBV27
CDR3 protein: CASSLTRNSPLHF
CDR3 DNA: TGTGCCAGCAGTTTAACCAGGAATTCACCCCTCCACTTT

D gene: TRBD2
clone size: -
J gene: TRBJ2-1
V gene: TRBV6-1
CDR3 protein: CASSDSGRAVEQFF
CDR3 DNA: TGTGCCAGCAGTGATAGCGGGAGGGCGGTTGAGCAGTTCTTC

D gene: -
clone size: -
J gene: TRBJ2-5
V gene: TRBV27
CDR3 protein: CASSARQGRGLETQYF
CDR3 DNA: TGTGCCAGCAGTGCCCGACAGGGTCGGGGGCTGGAGACCCAGTACTTC

D gene: -
clone size: -
J gene: TRBJ2-5
V gene: TRBV25-1
CDR3 protein: CASSESVAETQYF
CDR3 DNA: TGTGCCAGCAGTGAATCGGTCGCGGAGACCCAGTACTTC

D gene: -
clone size: -
J gene: TRBJ1-1
V gene: TRBV29-1
CDR3 protein: CSVEVTQGRRTEAFF
CDR3 DNA: TGCAGCGTTGAAGTAACACAGGGAAGAAGGACTGAAGCTTTCTTT

D gene: -
clone size: -
J gene: TRBJ2-2
V gene: TRBV2
CDR3 protein: CASSEGSTNTGELFF
CDR3 DNA: TGTGCCAGCAGTGAGGGCAGCACGAACACCGGGGAGCTGTTTTTT